A selection of T cell receptor beta chains follows, all from one sample in a study of blood T cell repertoires in COVID-19. Assay used: immunoSEQ multiplex PCR; TCRdb lists only in-frame clones, some missing. Among 150,000 to 200,000 clones listed, roughly 80% were seen once. The sequenced material came from PBMCs or T cells enriched from blood (not recorded which). Receptors originate from a man aged 45-65 years who had recovered from COVID-19. CDR3s include the opening cysteine and the closing phenylalanine or tryptophan. Each record gives: J gene, CDR3 length, V gene, clone size, D gene, CDR3 DNA, CDR3 protein. D genes are given only for firm matches. A clone size is listed for some rows: how often the clone was seen (once, few, many), or a class if it is expanded.

TRBJ1-1 | 16 | TRBV6-1 | . | . | TGTGCCAGCAGTGATGTGGGAGGGCCCCTGAACACTGAAGCTTTCTTT | CASSDVGGPLNTEAFF
TRBJ2-3 | 16 | TRBV7-8 | . | TRBD2 | TGTGCCAGCAGCCCGACTAGCGGGAAATACACAGATACGCAGTATTTT | CASSPTSGKYTDTQYF
TRBJ2-7 | 15 | TRBV7-2 | . | TRBD1 | TGTGCCAGCAGCTTAGCCGGGACAGGTCCCCACGAGCAGTACTTC | CASSLAGTGPHEQYF
TRBJ1-5 | 15 | TRBV5-1 | few | . | TGCGCCAGCAGCTTGGAGGGGGTGAGCAATCAGCCCCAGCATTTT | CASSLEGVSNQPQHF
TRBJ1-5 | 16 | TRBV28 | . | . | TGTGCCAGCAGGCCTATATTGGGGGGGGGCAATCAGCCCCAGCATTTT | CASRPILGGGNQPQHF
TRBJ1-5 | 15 | TRBV6-5 | . | . | TGTGCCAGCCAGCCGGGACACAATAGCAATCAGCCCCAGCATTTT | CASQPGHNSNQPQHF
TRBJ1-4 | 15 | TRBV5-1 | once | TRBD1 | TGCGCCAGCAGCTTGGACGGGACAGGGGTTGAAAAACTGTTTTTT | CASSLDGTGVEKLFF
TRBJ2-1 | 13 | TRBV11-3 | once | TRBD2 | TGTGCCAGCAGCTTAGGGGGGGGCAATGAGCAGTTCTTC | CASSLGGGNEQFF
TRBJ1-1 | 14 | TRBV6-6 | . | TRBD1 | TGTGCCAGCAGAGCTTTGGGACAGGTAGCACCAGCTTTCTTT | CASRALGQVAPAFF
TRBJ2-7 | 16 | TRBV29-1 | . | TRBD2 | TGCAGCGTTGTGGGGGATGTGAGGACTAGTTGGGACGAGCAGTACTTC | CSVVGDVRTSWDEQYF
TRBJ2-1 | 19 | TRBV7-3 | once | TRBD2 | TGTGCCAGCAGCACCACCGGGACTAGCGGGGGGAGCTCCTACAATGAGCAGTTCTTC | CASSTTGTSGGSSYNEQFF
TRBJ1-3 | 13 | TRBV3-1/TRBV3-2 | few | . | TGTGCCAGCAGCCAGCCAGCTGGAAACACCATATATTTT | CASSQPAGNTIYF
TRBJ1-2 | 14 | TRBV7-2 | . | . | TGTGCCAGCAGCCGGGGAGGGCTGAACTATGGCTACACCTTC | CASSRGGLNYGYTF
TRBJ2-5 | 15 | TRBV9 | . | TRBD1 | TGTGCCAGCAGCGTAGCAGGGGGCGTACGAGAGACCCAGTACTTC | CASSVAGGVRETQYF
TRBJ2-1 | 14 | TRBV10-3 | . | TRBD1 | TGTGCCATCAGTGCGGACAGGAGCGAGAGTGAGCAGTTCTTC | CAISADRSESEQFF
TRBJ2-3 | 15 | TRBV15 | . | TRBD2 | TGTGCCACCAGCAGAGAGGGCGGGGGGACAGATACGCAGTATTTT | CATSREGGGTDTQYF
TRBJ1-4 | 15 | TRBV28 | . | . | TGTGCCAGCAGACGCAACCAACCGGTAAATGAAAAACTGTTTTTT | CASRRNQPVNEKLFF
TRBJ2-1 | 16 | TRBV11-2 | few | . | TGTGCCAGCAGCCTACTTCGAGGGAGGACCTACAATGAGCAGTTCTTC | CASSLLRGRTYNEQFF
TRBJ2-5 | 13 | TRBV29-1 | few | TRBD1 | TGCAGCGTGGACAGGGGGCTGGAAGAGACCCAGTACTTC | CSVDRGLEETQYF
TRBJ2-2 | 16 | TRBV7-3 | . | . | TGTGCCAGCAGCTTAACCCGGACAGTTAACACCGGGGAGCTGTTTTTT | CASSLTRTVNTGELFF
TRBJ2-7 | 18 | TRBV29-1 | . | . | TGCAGCGTAGACGGGACAGGGGGGGGACTAGCGGATACCTACGAGCAGTACTTC | CSVDGTGGGLADTYEQYF
TRBJ2-5 | 13 | TRBV12-3/TRBV12-4 | . | TRBD2 | TGTGCCAGCAGTTTTAGCGGGGGGGAGACCCAGTACTTC | CASSFSGGETQYF
TRBJ1-5 | 15 | TRBV5-1 | . | TRBD1 | TGCGCCAGCAGCTCGACAGGGGCTTACAATCAGCCCCAGCATTTT | CASSSTGAYNQPQHF
TRBJ2-1 | 15 | TRBV3-1/TRBV3-2 | . | TRBD2 | TGTGCCAGCAGCCCGGGACTAGCGGGGGATTATGAGCAGTTCTTC | CASSPGLAGDYEQFF
TRBJ2-3 | 17 | TRBV11-3 | . | TRBD2 | TGTGCCAGCAGCTTGGGTTTGATGACTAGCGGCGGGGATACGCAGTATTTT | CASSLGLMTSGGDTQYF
TRBJ2-2 | 16 | TRBV5-1 | . | TRBD2 | TGCGCCAGCAGCCTCCTCGCGGGGGAGAACACCGGGGAGCTGTTTTTT | CASSLLAGENTGELFF
TRBJ1-1 | 14 | TRBV7-2 | . | . | TGTGCCAGCAGCGTGGGCTCAGGGAACACTGAAGCTTTCTTT | CASSVGSGNTEAFF
TRBJ2-6 | 17 | TRBV5-1 | . | TRBD1 | TGCGCCAGCAGCTTCCGGGACAGGGGAGCTGGGGCCAACGTCCTGACTTTC | CASSFRDRGAGANVLTF
TRBJ1-1 | 15 | TRBV28 | . | . | TGTGCCAGCAGTCCAAGGGGACACCCGGGCACTGAAGCTTTCTTT | CASSPRGHPGTEAFF
TRBJ2-2 | 19 | TRBV24-1 | few | TRBD1 | TGTGCCACCAGTGACTTCCCCGGGACAGGGAGAAAAAGCACCGGGGAGCTGTTTTTT | CATSDFPGTGRKSTGELFF
TRBJ1-1 | 11 | TRBV30 | . | . | TGTGCCTGGAGTGAGCGTGATGAAGCTTTCTTT | CAWSERDEAFF
TRBJ1-4 | 15 | TRBV10-3 | . | TRBD1 | TGTGCCATCAGTGAGTCGGAGACAGGGCCCGAAAAACTGTTTTTT | CAISESETGPEKLFF
TRBJ1-2 | 16 | TRBV28 | . | TRBD1 | TGTGCCAGCAGACCCATCGGACAGGGATCCAACTATGGCTACACCTTC | CASRPIGQGSNYGYTF
TRBJ2-3 | 14 | TRBV30 | . | TRBD1 | TGTGCCTGGAGCCGGGACAGGGGTACAGATACGCAGTATTTT | CAWSRDRGTDTQYF
TRBJ1-3 | 20 | TRBV5-5 | once | TRBD1 | TGTGCCAGCAGCCCCTTATCAGGGGGGTTTTCTGGGGCGACTGGAAACACCATATATTTT | CASSPLSGGFSGATGNTIYF
TRBJ2-5 | 14 | TRBV13 | many | TRBD2 | TGTGCCAGCAGCGACACTAGCGACCAAGAGACCCAGTACTTC | CASSDTSDQETQYF
TRBJ2-2 | 15 | TRBV27 | . | TRBD1 | TGTGCCAGCAGTCTCGGGACAGGGAACACCGGGGAGCTGTTTTTT | CASSLGTGNTGELFF
TRBJ1-4 | 14 | TRBV29-1 | . | TRBD1 | TGCAGCGTTGATACCGGGACAGGGAATGAAAAACTGTTTTTT | CSVDTGTGNEKLFF
TRBJ2-3 | 20 | TRBV10-3 | . | TRBD2 | TGTGCCATCAGTGAGTCGGAGACTAGCGGGAGTCCAAGTAGTACAGATACGCAGTATTTT | CAISESETSGSPSSTDTQYF
TRBJ2-3 | 16 | TRBV6-1 | . | TRBD1 | TGTGCCAGCAGTGGACAGGGATTTGGTAGCACAGATACGCAGTATTTT | CASSGQGFGSTDTQYF
TRBJ2-5 | 15 | TRBV2 | . | . | TGTGCCAGCAGTGAAGCGCGCGGGGAAAAAGAGACCCAGTACTTC | CASSEARGEKETQYF
TRBJ1-1 | 16 | TRBV28 | . | TRBD1 | TGTGCCAGCAGGGTCTTGACAGGGGGTCGGGGCACTGAAGCTTTCTTT | CASRVLTGGRGTEAFF
TRBJ2-6 | 17 | TRBV7-3 | . | TRBD1 | TGTGCCAGCAGCTTAGGGCAGGGGGCGCCCGGGGCCAACGTCCTGACTTTC | CASSLGQGAPGANVLTF
TRBJ2-1 | 16 | TRBV5-1 | few | TRBD2 | TGCGCCAGCAAGGAATCCCCGGGACTAGCGGGAGACGAGCAGTTCTTC | CASKESPGLAGDEQFF
TRBJ1-5 | 14 | TRBV5-4 | few | . | TGTGCCAGCAGCTTGGGGGGGGGCGATCAGCCCCAGCATTTT | CASSLGGGDQPQHF
TRBJ2-1 | 16 | TRBV27 | . | TRBD2 | TGTGCCAGCAGTTTATCGAGAAGCGGGAGAGGCAATGAGCAGTTCTTC | CASSLSRSGRGNEQFF
TRBJ1-5 | 12 | TRBV29-1 | . | . | TGCAGCGTGACGACGGGATCGGGTCCCCAGCATTTT | CSVTTGSGPQHF
TRBJ2-7 | 16 | TRBV28 | . | TRBD2 | TGTGCCAGCAGTCCGGGACTAGCGGGAGGGGCCCACGAGCAGTACTTC | CASSPGLAGGAHEQYF
TRBJ2-1 | 14 | TRBV6-4 | . | . | TGTGCCAGCAGTGCTAGGGGGGGGAGCAATGAGCAGTTCTTC | CASSARGGSNEQFF
TRBJ1-2 | 15 | TRBV28 | . | TRBD1 | TGTGCCAGCAGTCCCCCGACAGGGGGCAACTATGGCTACACCTTC | CASSPPTGGNYGYTF
TRBJ1-1 | 13 | TRBV7-3 | once | . | TGTGCCAGCAGTCGAGAGAGGAACACTGAAGCTTTCTTT | CASSRERNTEAFF
TRBJ2-7 | 14 | TRBV5-1 | . | TRBD2 | TGCGCCAGCAGCCTGGGACTAGCGGGAGCCGAGCAGTACTTC | CASSLGLAGAEQYF
TRBJ1-1 | 13 | TRBV5-1 | . | . | TGCGCCAGCAGCTCGGACAGCCATCTAGAAGCTTTCTTT | CASSSDSHLEAFF
TRBJ1-4 | 15 | TRBV4-2 | . | TRBD1 | TGTGCCAGCAGCCTGACACAGGGGGCGCAGGAAAAACTGTTTTTT | CASSLTQGAQEKLFF
TRBJ2-4 | 15 | TRBV28 | . | TRBD1 | TGTGCCAGCAGTAACCGGGACAGGGGGCATGACATTCAGTACTTC | CASSNRDRGHDIQYF
TRBJ2-7 | 16 | TRBV5-5 | . | . | TGTGCCAGCAGCTTGGGTCTGGGACACCAGTCCTACGAGCAGTACTTC | CASSLGLGHQSYEQYF